Listed below are T cell receptor beta chains from one sample, sequenced in a study of sequential checkpoint blockade in melanoma. TCRdb's table, derived via immunoSEQ multiplex PCR, lists solely in-frame clones and lacks some. The sample records 1,000 or so clones, less than 20% being singletons. Source: tumor tissue (inferred from file names), taken from a patient given nivolumab and ipilimumab in sequence. The receptors derive from a human donor with melanoma. Both conserved end residues are part of each CDR3. A D gene is named only where the DNA matches it firmly. Size values are once, few and many counts, or a class for expanded clones, and some rows have none.

d_call j_call v_call clone_size cdr3_aa cdr3_nt
. TRBJ1-1 TRBV28 few CASSPGAMNTEAFF TGTGCCAGCTCCCCAGGCGCCATGAACACTGAAGCTTTCTTT
. TRBJ1-1 TRBV6-8 few CASNQGGSGTTEAFF TGTGCCAGCAACCAGGGAGGTTCAGGGACCACTGAAGCTTTCTTT
. TRBJ1-5 TRBV6-8 . CASSLRRYPSNQPQHF TGTGCCAGCAGCCTCAGACGCTACCCTAGCAATCAGCCCCAGCATTTT
. TRBJ2-6 TRBV28 . CASAVPLGGGANVLTF TGTGCCAGCGCCGTTCCCCTAGGGGGTGGGGCCAACGTCCTGACTTTC
TRBD1 TRBJ2-1 TRBV9 medium-sized CASSPLIGGDRGPSLFF TGTGCCAGCAGCCCGCTGATTGGAGGGGACAGGGGTCCCAGTTTATTCTTC
. TRBJ2-7 TRBV6-8 few CASSYSLDSSYEQYF TGTGCCAGCAGTTATTCCCTGGACAGCTCCTACGAGCAGTACTTC
TRBD1 TRBJ1-1 TRBV19 . CASSPKITTGSMNTEAFF TGTGCCAGTAGCCCCAAAATTACGACAGGGAGCATGAACACTGAAGCTTTCTTT
. TRBJ2-2 TRBV11-3 large CASSSSSVGETGELFF TGTGCCAGCAGCTCCTCTAGCGTGGGTGAGACCGGGGAGCTGTTTTTT
. TRBJ2-6 TRBV11-3 medium-sized CASSQGDGDSGANVLTF TGTGCCAGCAGCCAAGGGGACGGAGACTCTGGGGCCAACGTCCTGACTTTC
TRBD2 TRBJ2-5 TRBV10-2 . CASSLLAGETQYF TGCGCCAGCAGTTTATTAGCGGGGGAGACCCAGTACTTC